These T cell receptor beta chains were read from a single sample in a study of shared clonotypes between healthy human individuals. Libraries were prepared by immunoSEQ multiplex PCR; TCRdb keeps only in-frame clonotypes and omits some of them. This repertoire shows around 650,000 clones, roughly 96% found once; its top ten account for more than 0.085%. The sample was naive CD8+ T cells sorted from blood. The source of these receptors is a young woman in good health. CDR3s include the opening cysteine and the closing phenylalanine or tryptophan. Fields, in order: clone size, J gene, D gene, V gene, CDR3 protein, CDR3 DNA. D genes are given only for firm matches. A clone size is listed for some rows: how often the clone was seen (once, few, many), or a class if it is expanded.

abundance: -
j_gene: TRBJ2-7
d_gene: TRBD2
v_gene: TRBV6-1
CDR3aa: CASSEISGSSYEQYF
CDR3nt: TGTGCCAGCAGTGAAATTAGCGGGAGTTCCTACGAGCAGTACTTC

abundance: -
j_gene: TRBJ2-2
d_gene: -
v_gene: TRBV28
CDR3aa: CASSLWTATGELFF
CDR3nt: TGTGCCAGCAGTTTATGGACAGCGACCGGGGAGCTGTTTTTT

abundance: -
j_gene: TRBJ1-2
d_gene: TRBD1
v_gene: TRBV7-3
CDR3aa: CASSGQGNYGYTF
CDR3nt: TGTGCCAGCAGCGGACAGGGGAACTATGGCTACACCTTC

abundance: -
j_gene: TRBJ1-2
d_gene: TRBD1
v_gene: TRBV6-5
CDR3aa: CASTDRGTNYGYTF
CDR3nt: TGTGCCAGCACCGACAGGGGAACAAACTATGGCTACACCTTC

abundance: -
j_gene: TRBJ2-4
d_gene: -
v_gene: TRBV5-1
CDR3aa: CASSLAGGAKNIQYF
CDR3nt: TGCGCCAGCAGCTTGGCAGGAGGAGCCAAAAACATTCAGTACTTC

abundance: -
j_gene: TRBJ1-5
d_gene: -
v_gene: TRBV28
CDR3aa: CASSTGLHQPQHF
CDR3nt: TGTGCCAGCAGTACAGGGTTGCATCAGCCCCAGCATTTT

abundance: -
j_gene: TRBJ2-2
d_gene: -
v_gene: TRBV13
CDR3aa: CASSSGASGELFF
CDR3nt: TGTGCCAGCAGCTCCGGAGCTTCCGGGGAGCTGTTTTTT

abundance: -
j_gene: TRBJ1-2
d_gene: -
v_gene: TRBV4-1
CDR3aa: CASSQVGGGYGYTF
CDR3nt: TGCGCCAGCAGCCAAGTCGGGGGTGGCTATGGCTACACCTTC

abundance: -
j_gene: TRBJ2-7
d_gene: -
v_gene: TRBV7-6
CDR3aa: CASSLGVGRASYEQYF
CDR3nt: TGTGCCAGCAGCTTAGGTGTCGGCAGGGCCTCCTACGAGCAGTACTTC

abundance: -
j_gene: TRBJ1-1
d_gene: -
v_gene: TRBV2
CDR3aa: CASKAGRAFF
CDR3nt: TGTGCCAGCAAGGCAGGGCGAGCTTTCTTT

abundance: once
j_gene: TRBJ2-7
d_gene: TRBD1
v_gene: TRBV13
CDR3aa: CASSTGTGAYEQYF
CDR3nt: TGTGCCAGCAGTACCGGGACAGGGGCCTACGAGCAGTACTTC

abundance: -
j_gene: TRBJ1-2
d_gene: -
v_gene: TRBV5-5
CDR3aa: CASSPSPTARMSYTF
CDR3nt: TGTGCCAGCAGCCCCTCGCCGACTGCTCGTATGTCCTACACCTTC

abundance: once
j_gene: TRBJ2-7
d_gene: TRBD2
v_gene: TRBV4-1
CDR3aa: CASSQIGLAGGMGSYEQYF
CDR3nt: TGCGCCAGCAGCCAAATAGGGCTAGCGGGAGGTATGGGGTCCTACGAGCAGTACTTC

abundance: -
j_gene: TRBJ1-2
d_gene: -
v_gene: TRBV2
CDR3aa: CASITSVLYGYTF
CDR3nt: TGTGCCAGCATTACCAGTGTTCTCTATGGCTACACCTTC

abundance: -
j_gene: TRBJ2-5
d_gene: -
v_gene: TRBV30
CDR3aa: CAWSSHRAAKETQYF
CDR3nt: TGTGCCTGGAGTTCTCACAGGGCGGCTAAAGAGACCCAGTACTTC

abundance: -
j_gene: TRBJ1-2
d_gene: -
v_gene: TRBV15
CDR3aa: CATSRGPGGGQKGYTF
CDR3nt: TGTGCCACCAGCAGAGGGCCTGGGGGGGGGCAGAAAGGCTACACCTTC

abundance: -
j_gene: TRBJ2-2
d_gene: -
v_gene: TRBV11-2
CDR3aa: CASSLVGGSTGELFF
CDR3nt: TGTGCCAGCAGCTTAGTTGGGGGCAGCACCGGGGAGCTGTTTTTT

abundance: once
j_gene: TRBJ2-2
d_gene: -
v_gene: TRBV7-3
CDR3aa: CASSPTNTGELFF
CDR3nt: TGTGCCAGCAGCCCTACGAACACCGGGGAGCTGTTTTTT

abundance: -
j_gene: TRBJ2-1
d_gene: TRBD2
v_gene: TRBV10-1
CDR3aa: CASKAGGSGEQFF
CDR3nt: TGCGCCAGCAAAGCAGGCGGGAGCGGTGAGCAGTTCTTC

abundance: -
j_gene: TRBJ2-1
d_gene: TRBD1
v_gene: TRBV7-9
CDR3aa: CASSLNRGTYNEQFF
CDR3nt: TGTGCCAGCAGCTTAAACAGGGGAACCTACAATGAGCAGTTCTTC

abundance: -
j_gene: TRBJ1-1
d_gene: -
v_gene: TRBV7-9
CDR3aa: CASSSGGGRTEAFF
CDR3nt: TGTGCCAGCAGCTCCGGGGGCGGAAGGACTGAAGCTTTCTTT

abundance: -
j_gene: TRBJ2-4
d_gene: TRBD1
v_gene: TRBV5-4
CDR3aa: CASSTGQDKNIQYF
CDR3nt: TGTGCCAGCAGCACCGGACAGGACAAAAACATTCAGTACTTC

abundance: -
j_gene: TRBJ2-1
d_gene: TRBD1
v_gene: TRBV18
CDR3aa: CASSPPAGGINEQFF
CDR3nt: TGTGCCAGCTCACCACCGGCAGGGGGCATCAATGAGCAGTTCTTC

abundance: -
j_gene: TRBJ2-7
d_gene: -
v_gene: TRBV6-1
CDR3aa: CAIPGVHSYEQYF
CDR3nt: TGTGCCATTCCGGGGGTACATTCCTACGAGCAGTACTTC

abundance: -
j_gene: TRBJ1-2
d_gene: TRBD1
v_gene: TRBV27
CDR3aa: CASSPTPGQVYGYTF
CDR3nt: TGTGCCAGCAGCCCCACTCCCGGACAGGTCTATGGCTACACCTTC

abundance: -
j_gene: TRBJ1-2
d_gene: -
v_gene: TRBV5-1
CDR3aa: CASSPLEDGYNYGYTF
CDR3nt: TGCGCCAGCAGCCCACTTGAGGACGGATATAACTATGGCTACACCTTC

abundance: -
j_gene: TRBJ1-5
d_gene: -
v_gene: TRBV27
CDR3aa: CASSLLGNQPQHF
CDR3nt: TGTGCCAGCAGTTTATTGGGAAATCAGCCCCAGCATTTT

abundance: -
j_gene: TRBJ2-3
d_gene: -
v_gene: TRBV9
CDR3aa: CASSKGGGGAGTDTQYF
CDR3nt: TGTGCCAGCAGCAAGGGAGGTGGAGGGGCCGGCACAGATACGCAGTATTTT

abundance: once
j_gene: TRBJ1-1
d_gene: TRBD1
v_gene: TRBV15
CDR3aa: CATSVNRGNTEAFF
CDR3nt: TGTGCCACCAGCGTCAACAGGGGGAACACTGAAGCTTTCTTT

abundance: -
j_gene: TRBJ2-7
d_gene: TRBD1
v_gene: TRBV7-9
CDR3aa: CASSFGTGGLYEQYF
CDR3nt: TGTGCCAGCAGCTTCGGGACAGGGGGCCTTTACGAGCAGTACTTC